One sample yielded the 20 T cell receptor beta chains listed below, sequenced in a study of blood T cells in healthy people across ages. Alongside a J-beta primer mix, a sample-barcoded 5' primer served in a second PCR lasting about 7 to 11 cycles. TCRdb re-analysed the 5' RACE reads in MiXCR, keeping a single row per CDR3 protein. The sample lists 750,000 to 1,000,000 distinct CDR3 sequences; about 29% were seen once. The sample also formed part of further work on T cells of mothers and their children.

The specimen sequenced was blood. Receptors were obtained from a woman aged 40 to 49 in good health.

The CDR3 sequence: CASSAGPRSTDTQYF. CDR3 coding DNA: TGTGCCAGCAGCGCGGGGCCACGGAGCACAGATACGCAGTATTTT. The chain employs TRBV7-9 and TRBJ2-3, with a weak D call TRBD2 (6 bases). The CDR3 extends over 15 amino acids. The V end was cut by 5 bases, the J end by 0 bases, with 12 bases between. Germline assignment: CDR1 SEHNR and CDR2 FQNEAQ (reference sequence).

In DNA form, the CDR3 reads TGTGCCAGCAGCGTGACTAGCGGTTTATACAATGAGCAGTTCTTC. Amino acid sequence: CASSVTSGLYNEQFF. This chain connects TRBV7-3 to TRBJ2-1; 9 positions agree with TRBD2. This CDR3 has 15 residues. In germline, CDR1 is SGHTA, CDR2 FQGTGA. The ends lost 5 bases at V and 4 bases at J; junction bases unmatched: 6.

The chain's CDR3 is CASTRTDIGEKLFF. The CDR3 DNA is TGTGCCAGCACCCGGACAGACATCGGTGAAAAACTGTTTTTT. The chain is built from TRBV6-1 and TRBJ1-4; tentatively, D is TRBD1 (6 bases). V gave up 7 bases and J gave up 7 bases, with 16 bases separating them. The CDR3 extends over 14 amino acids. Germline V CDR1 and CDR2: MNHNS, SASEGT.

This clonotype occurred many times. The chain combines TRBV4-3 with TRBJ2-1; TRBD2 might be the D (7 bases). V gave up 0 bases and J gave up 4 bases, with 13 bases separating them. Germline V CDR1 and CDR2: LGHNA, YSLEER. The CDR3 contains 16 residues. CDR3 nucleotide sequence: TGCGCCAGCAGCCAAGATACCGGGGGGCAGTACAATGAGCAGTTCTTC. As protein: CASSQDTGGQYNEQFF.

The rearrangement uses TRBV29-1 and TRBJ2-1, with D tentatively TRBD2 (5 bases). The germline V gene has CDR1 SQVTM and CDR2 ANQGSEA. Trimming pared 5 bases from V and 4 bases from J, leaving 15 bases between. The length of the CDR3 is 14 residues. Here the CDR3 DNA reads TGCAGCGTTTTCCTAGCATCCAGATACAATGAGCAGTTCTTC. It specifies CSVFLASRYNEQFF.

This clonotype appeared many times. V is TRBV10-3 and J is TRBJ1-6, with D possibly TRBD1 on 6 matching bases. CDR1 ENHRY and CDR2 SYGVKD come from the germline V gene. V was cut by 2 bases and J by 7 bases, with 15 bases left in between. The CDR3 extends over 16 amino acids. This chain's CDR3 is CAISEPSGTKNSPLHF. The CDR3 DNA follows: TGTGCCATCAGTGAGCCGAGCGGGACAAAGAATTCACCCCTCCACTTT.

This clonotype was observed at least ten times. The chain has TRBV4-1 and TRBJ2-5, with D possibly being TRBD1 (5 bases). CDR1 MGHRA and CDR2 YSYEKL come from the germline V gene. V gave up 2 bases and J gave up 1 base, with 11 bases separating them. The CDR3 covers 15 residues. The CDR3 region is CASSQSGHVQETQYF. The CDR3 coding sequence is TGCGCCAGCAGCCAATCAGGACATGTCCAAGAGACCCAGTACTTC.

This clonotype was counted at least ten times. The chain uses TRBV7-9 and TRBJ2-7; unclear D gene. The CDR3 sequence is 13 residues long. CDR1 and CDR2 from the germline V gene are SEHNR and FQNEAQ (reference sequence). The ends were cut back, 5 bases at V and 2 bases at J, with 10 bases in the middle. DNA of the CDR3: TGTGCCAGCAGCAGGGCGGATGCCTACGAGCAGTACTTC. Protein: CASSRADAYEQYF.

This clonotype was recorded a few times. DNA for the CDR3: TGCGCCAGCAGCCAAACGGCTAATGAAAAACTGTTTTTT. It yields the protein CASSQTANEKLFF. This chain uses TRBV5-1 with TRBJ1-4; D call uncertain. Trimming removed 4 bases at V and 3 bases at J, with 7 bases between. This CDR3 contains 13 residues. Germline CDR1 reads SGHRS; CDR2 reads YFSETQ.

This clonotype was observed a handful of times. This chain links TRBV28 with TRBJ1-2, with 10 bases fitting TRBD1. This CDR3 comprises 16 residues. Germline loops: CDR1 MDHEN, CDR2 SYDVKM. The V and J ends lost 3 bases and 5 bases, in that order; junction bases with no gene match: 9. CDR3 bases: TGTGCCAGCAGTTTGAGACCGGGACAGGGGACATATGGCTACACCTTC. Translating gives CASSLRPGQGTYGYTF.

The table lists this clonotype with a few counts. The CDR3 DNA reads TGCGCCAGCAGCGCGGGACAGGCCTACGAGCAGTACTTC. Amino acids: CASSAGQAYEQYF. This chain links TRBV5-1 with TRBJ2-7; the match to TRBD1 covers 8 bases. V lost 4 bases, J lost 2 bases, and 2 bases stayed unmatched. The germline V gene encodes CDR1 SGHRS and CDR2 YFSETQ. The CDR3 runs to 13 residues. Combining the CDR3 with reference TRBV5-1 and TRBJ2-7 gives the whole variable domain KAGVTQTPRYLIKTRGQQVTLSCSPISGHRSVSWYQQTPGQGLQFLFEYFSETQRNKGNFPGRFSGRQFSNSRSEMNVSTLELGDSALYLCASSAGQAYEQYFGPGTRLTVT.

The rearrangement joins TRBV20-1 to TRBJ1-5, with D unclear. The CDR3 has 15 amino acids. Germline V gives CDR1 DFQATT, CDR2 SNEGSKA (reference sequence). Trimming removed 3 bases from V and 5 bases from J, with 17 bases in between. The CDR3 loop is CSASSSRATHQPQHF. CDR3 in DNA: TGCAGTGCTAGCTCTAGTCGGGCGACCCATCAGCCCCAGCATTTT.

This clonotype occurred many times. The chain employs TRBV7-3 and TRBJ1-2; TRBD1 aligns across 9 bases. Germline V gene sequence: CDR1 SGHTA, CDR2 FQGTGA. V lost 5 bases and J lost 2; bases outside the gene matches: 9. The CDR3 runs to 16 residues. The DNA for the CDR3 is TGTGCCAGCAGCCCCACGGGACAGGGTCTGAACTATGGCTACACCTTC. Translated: CASSPTGQGLNYGYTF.

This CDR3 is CASSLRDPGGTETQYF. The CDR3 DNA follows: TGCGCCAGCAGCCTCCGGGACCCCGGGGGGACAGAGACCCAGTACTTC. This sequence joins TRBV5-1 and TRBJ2-5; TRBD2 agrees at 7 bases. V lost 4 bases and J lost 4; bases outside the gene matches: 13. This CDR3 has 16 amino acids. Looked up from germline, CDR1 is SGHRS and CDR2 is YFSETQ.

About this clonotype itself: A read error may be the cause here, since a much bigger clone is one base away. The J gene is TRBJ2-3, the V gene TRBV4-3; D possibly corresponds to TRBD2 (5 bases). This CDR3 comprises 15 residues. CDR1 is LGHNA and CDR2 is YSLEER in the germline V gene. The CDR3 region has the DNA TGCGCCAACAGCCCCCTCGACGGGAACACAGATACGCAGTATTTT. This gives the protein CANSPLDGNTDTQYF.

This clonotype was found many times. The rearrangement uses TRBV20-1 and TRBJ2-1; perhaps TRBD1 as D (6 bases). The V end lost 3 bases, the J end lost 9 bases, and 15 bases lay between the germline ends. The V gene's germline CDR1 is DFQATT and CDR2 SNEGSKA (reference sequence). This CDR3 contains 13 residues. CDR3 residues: CSASDQGGPEQFF. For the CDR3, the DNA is TGCAGTGCTAGCGACCAAGGGGGACCTGAGCAGTTCTTC.

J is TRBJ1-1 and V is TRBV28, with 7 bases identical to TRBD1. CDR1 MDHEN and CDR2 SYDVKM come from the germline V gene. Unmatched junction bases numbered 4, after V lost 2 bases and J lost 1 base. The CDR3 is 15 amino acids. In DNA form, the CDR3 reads TGTGCCAGCAGTTTAGCAGACAGGGCGAACACTGAAGCTTTCTTT. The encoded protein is CASSLADRANTEAFF.

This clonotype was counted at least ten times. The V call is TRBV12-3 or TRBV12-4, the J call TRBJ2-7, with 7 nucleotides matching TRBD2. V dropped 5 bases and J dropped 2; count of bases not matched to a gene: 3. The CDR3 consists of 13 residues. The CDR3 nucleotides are TGTGCCAGCAGTATTGGACTAGCCTACGAGCAGTACTTC. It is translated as CASSIGLAYEQYF.

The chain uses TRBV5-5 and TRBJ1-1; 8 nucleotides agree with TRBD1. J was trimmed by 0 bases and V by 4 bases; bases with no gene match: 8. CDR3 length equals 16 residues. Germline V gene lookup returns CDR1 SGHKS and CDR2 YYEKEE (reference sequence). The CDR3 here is CASSPRQGTVNTEAFF. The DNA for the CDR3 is TGTGCCAGCAGCCCCCGACAGGGGACGGTGAACACTGAAGCTTTCTTT.

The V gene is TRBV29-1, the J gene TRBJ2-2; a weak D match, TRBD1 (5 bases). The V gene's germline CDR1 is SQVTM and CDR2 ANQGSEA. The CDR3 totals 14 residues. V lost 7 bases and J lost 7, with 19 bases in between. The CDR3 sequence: CSGVDTDGFGELFF. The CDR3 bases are TGCAGCGGTGTGGACACTGACGGGTTCGGGGAGCTGTTTTTT.